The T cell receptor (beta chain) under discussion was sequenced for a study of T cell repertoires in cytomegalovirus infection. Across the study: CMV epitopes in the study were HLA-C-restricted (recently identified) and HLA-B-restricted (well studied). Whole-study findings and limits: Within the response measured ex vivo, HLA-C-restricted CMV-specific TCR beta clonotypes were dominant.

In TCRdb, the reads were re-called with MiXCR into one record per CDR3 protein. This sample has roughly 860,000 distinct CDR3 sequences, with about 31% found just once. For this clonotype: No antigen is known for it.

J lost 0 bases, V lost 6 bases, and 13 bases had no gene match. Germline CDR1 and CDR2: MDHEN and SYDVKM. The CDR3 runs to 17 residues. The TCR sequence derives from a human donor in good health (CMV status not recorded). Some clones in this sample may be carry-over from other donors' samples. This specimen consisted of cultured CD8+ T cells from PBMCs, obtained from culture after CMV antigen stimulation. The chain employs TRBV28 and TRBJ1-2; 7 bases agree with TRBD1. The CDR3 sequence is CASSHSPGQHTNYGYTF. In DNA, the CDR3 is TGTGCCAGCAGCCACTCTCCGGGACAGCATACTAACTATGGCTACACCTTC.